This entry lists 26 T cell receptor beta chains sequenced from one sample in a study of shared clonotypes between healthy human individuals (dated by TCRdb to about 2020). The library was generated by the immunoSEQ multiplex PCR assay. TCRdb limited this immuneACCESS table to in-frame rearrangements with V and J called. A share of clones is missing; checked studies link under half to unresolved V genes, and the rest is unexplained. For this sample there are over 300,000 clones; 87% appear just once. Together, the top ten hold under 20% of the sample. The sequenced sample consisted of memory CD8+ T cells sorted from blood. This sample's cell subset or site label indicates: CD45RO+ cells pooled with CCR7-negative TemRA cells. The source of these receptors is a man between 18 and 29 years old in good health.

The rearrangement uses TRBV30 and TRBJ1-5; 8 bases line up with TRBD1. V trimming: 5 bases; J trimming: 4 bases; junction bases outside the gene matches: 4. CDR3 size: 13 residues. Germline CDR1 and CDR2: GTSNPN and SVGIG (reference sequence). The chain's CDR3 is CAWARDRNQPQHF. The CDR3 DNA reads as TGTGCCTGGGCCCGGGACAGGAATCAGCCCCAGCATTTT.

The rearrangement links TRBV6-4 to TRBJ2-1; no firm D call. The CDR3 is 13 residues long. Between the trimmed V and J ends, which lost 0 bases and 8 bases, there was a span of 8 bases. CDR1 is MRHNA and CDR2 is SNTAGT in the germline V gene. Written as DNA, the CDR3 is TGTGCCAGCAGTGACTCAGGTAGTGATGAGCAGTTCTTC. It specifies CASSDSGSDEQFF.

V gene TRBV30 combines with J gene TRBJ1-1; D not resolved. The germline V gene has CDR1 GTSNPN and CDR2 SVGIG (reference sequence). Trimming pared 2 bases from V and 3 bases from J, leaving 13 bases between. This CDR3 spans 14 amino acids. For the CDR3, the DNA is TGTGCCTGGAGTTTAAAACGCTCCGACACTGAAGCTTTCTTT. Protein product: CAWSLKRSDTEAFF.

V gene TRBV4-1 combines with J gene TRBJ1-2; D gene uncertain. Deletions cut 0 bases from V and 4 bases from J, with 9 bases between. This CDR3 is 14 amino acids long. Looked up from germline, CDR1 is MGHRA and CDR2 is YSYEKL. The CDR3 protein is CASSQDSGGYGYTF. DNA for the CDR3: TGCGCCAGCAGCCAAGATTCGGGCGGCTATGGCTACACCTTC.

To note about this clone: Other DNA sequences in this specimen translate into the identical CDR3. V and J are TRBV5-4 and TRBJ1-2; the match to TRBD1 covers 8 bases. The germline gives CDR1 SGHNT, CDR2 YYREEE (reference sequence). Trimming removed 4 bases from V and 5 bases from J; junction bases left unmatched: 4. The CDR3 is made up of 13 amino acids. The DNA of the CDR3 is TGTGCCAGCAGCCCCGGGACAGGTTATGGCTACACCTTC. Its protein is CASSPGTGYGYTF.

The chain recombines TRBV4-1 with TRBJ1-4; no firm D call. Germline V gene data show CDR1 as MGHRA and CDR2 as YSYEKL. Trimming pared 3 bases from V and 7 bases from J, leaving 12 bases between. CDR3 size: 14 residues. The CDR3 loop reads CASSHRFWSEKLFF. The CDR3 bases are TGCGCCAGCAGCCACAGGTTCTGGAGTGAAAAACTGTTTTTT.

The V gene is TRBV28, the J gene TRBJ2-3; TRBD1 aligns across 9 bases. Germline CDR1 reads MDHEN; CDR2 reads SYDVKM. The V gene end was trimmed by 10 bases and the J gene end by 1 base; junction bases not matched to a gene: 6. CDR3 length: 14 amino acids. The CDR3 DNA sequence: TGTGCCACCATACGGGACAGGGGCACAGATACGCAGTATTTT. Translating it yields CATIRDRGTDTQYF.

The CDR3 sequence is CASSFLSGSFGKLFF. The CDR3 DNA is TGTGCCAGCAGCTTCCTTAGCGGAAGCTTTGGAAAGCTGTTTTTT. The chain joins TRBV5-5 to TRBJ2-2, with D perhaps TRBD2 (6 bases). The CDR3 is 15 amino acids. Germline V gene data show CDR1 as SGHKS and CDR2 as YYEKEE (reference sequence). Between the trimmed V and J ends, which lost 2 bases and 12 bases, there was a span of 20 bases.

CDR3 residues: CASSVGHGYEQYF. CDR3 sequence (DNA): TGTGCCAGCAGCGTGGGACACGGCTACGAGCAGTACTTC. The chain recombines TRBV9 with TRBJ2-7; tentatively, D is TRBD1 (6 bases). V lost 2 bases and J lost 3, with 9 bases in between. The germline V gene encodes CDR1 SGDLS and CDR2 YYNGEE. This CDR3 is 13 amino acids long.

CDR3 DNA: TGTGCCAGCAGCTCGTCCGGGACTAGCGAAAACTACGAGCAGTACTTC. Its translation is CASSSSGTSENYEQYF. The chain links TRBV7-2 to TRBJ2-7; 10 nucleotides line up with TRBD2. V was clipped by 4 bases and J by 3 bases; unmatched bases: 9. The CDR3 totals 16 residues. Germline-derived CDR1 and CDR2 are SGHTA and FQGNSA.

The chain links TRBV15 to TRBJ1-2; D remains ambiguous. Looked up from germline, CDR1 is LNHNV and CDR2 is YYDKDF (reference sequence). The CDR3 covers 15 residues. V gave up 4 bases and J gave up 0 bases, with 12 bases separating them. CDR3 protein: CATSMVPVANYGYTF. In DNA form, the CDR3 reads TGTGCCACCAGCATGGTCCCAGTAGCTAACTATGGCTACACCTTC. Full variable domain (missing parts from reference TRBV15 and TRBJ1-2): DAMVIQNPRYQVTQFGKPVTLSCSQTLNHNVMYWYQQKSSQAPKLLFHYYDKDFNNEADTPDNFQSRRPNTSFCFLDIRSPGLGDTAMYLCATSMVPVANYGYTFGSGTRLTVV.

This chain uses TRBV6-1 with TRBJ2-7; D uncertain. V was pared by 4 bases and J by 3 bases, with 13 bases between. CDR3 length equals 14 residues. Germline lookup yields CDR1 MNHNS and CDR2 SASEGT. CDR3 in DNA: TGTGCCAGCAGTGTTGAATGGGGATACTACGAGCAGTACTTC. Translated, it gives CASSVEWGYYEQYF.

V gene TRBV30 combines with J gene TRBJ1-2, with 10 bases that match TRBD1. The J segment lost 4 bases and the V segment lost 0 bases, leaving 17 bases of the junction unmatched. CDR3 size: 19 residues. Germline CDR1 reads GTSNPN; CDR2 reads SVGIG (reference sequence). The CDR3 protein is CAWSVGLWDRGGIGYGYTF. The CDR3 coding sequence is TGTGCCTGGAGTGTAGGTCTTTGGGACAGGGGAGGGATAGGCTATGGCTACACCTTC.

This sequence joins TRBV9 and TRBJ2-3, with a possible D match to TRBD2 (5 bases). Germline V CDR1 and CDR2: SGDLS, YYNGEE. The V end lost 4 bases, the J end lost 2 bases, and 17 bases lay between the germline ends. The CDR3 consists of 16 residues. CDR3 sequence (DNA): TGTGCCAGCAGCCCCGGGGAGCGGATTTACACAGATACGCAGTATTTT. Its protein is CASSPGERIYTDTQYF.

CDR3 amino acids: CASMRGLANEKLFF. The CDR3 DNA sequence: TGTGCCAGCATGAGGGGTTTGGCTAATGAAAAACTGTTTTTT. The J gene is TRBJ1-4, the V gene TRBV6-1; perhaps TRBD1 as D (5 bases). Between the trimmed V and J ends, which lost 7 bases and 3 bases, there was a span of 12 bases. This CDR3 comprises 14 residues. Germline V gene lookup returns CDR1 MNHNS and CDR2 SASEGT.

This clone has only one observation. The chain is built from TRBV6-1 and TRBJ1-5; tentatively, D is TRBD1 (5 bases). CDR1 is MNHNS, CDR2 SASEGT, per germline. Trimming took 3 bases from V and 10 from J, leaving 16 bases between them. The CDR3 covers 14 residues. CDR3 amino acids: CASSDEEHQGPQHF. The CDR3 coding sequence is TGTGCCAGCAGTGACGAGGAACATCAGGGCCCCCAGCATTTT.

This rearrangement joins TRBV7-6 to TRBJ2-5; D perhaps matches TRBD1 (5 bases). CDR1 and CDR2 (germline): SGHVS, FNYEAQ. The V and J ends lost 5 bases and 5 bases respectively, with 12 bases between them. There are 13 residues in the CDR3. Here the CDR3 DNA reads TGTGCCAGCAGCCCAGACCCAGGGGAGACCCAGTACTTC. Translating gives CASSPDPGETQYF.

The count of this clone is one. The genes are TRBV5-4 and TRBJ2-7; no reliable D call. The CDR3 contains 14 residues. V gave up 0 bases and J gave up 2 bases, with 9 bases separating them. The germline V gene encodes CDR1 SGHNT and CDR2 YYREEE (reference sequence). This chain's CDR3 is CASSLGPNAYEQYF. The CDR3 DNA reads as TGTGCCAGCAGCTTGGGACCGAATGCCTACGAGCAGTACTTC.

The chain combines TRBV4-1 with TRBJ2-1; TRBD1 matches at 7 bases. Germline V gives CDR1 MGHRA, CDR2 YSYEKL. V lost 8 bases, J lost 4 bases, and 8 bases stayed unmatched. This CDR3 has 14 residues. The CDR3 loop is CASGDRDNYNEQFF. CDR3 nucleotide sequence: TGCGCCAGCGGAGACAGGGATAATTACAATGAGCAGTTCTTC.

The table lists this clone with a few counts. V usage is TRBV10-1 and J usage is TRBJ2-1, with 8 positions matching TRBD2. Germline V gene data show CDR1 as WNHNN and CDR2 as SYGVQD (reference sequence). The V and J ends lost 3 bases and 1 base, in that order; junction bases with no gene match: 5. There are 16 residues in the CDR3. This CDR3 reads CASSDREGPSYNEQFF. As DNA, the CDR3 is TGCGCCAGCAGTGACCGGGAGGGCCCGTCCTACAATGAGCAGTTCTTC.

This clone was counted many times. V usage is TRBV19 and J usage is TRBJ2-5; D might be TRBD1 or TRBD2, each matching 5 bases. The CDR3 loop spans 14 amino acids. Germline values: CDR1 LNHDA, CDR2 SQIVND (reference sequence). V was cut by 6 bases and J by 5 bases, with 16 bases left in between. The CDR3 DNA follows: TGTGCCAGTAGACCCAACCAGGGACGGGAGACCCAGTACTTC. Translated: CASRPNQGRETQYF.

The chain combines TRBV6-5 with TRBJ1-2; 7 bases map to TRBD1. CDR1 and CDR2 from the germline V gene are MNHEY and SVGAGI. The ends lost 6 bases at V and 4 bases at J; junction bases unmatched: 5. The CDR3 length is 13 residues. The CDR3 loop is CASSSRDSYGYTF. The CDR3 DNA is TGTGCCAGCAGCTCCCGGGACAGCTATGGCTACACCTTC.

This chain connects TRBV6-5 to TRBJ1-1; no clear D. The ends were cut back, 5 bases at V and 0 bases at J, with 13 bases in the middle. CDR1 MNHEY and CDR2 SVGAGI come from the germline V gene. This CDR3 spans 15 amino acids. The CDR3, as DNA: TGTGCCAGCAGTAACGCAGAGTTATTGAACACTGAAGCTTTCTTT. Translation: CASSNAELLNTEAFF.

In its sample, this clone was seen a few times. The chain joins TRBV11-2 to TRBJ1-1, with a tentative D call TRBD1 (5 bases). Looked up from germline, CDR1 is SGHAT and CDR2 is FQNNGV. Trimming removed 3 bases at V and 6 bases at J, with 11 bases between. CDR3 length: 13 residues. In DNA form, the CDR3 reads TGTGCCAGCAGCTTCGGGGGGGGAGCTGAAGCTTTCTTT. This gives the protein CASSFGGGAEAFF.

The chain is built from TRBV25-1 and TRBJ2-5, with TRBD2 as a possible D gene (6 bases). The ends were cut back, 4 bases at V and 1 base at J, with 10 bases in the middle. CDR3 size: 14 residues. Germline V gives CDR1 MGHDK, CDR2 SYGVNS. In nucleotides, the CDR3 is TGTGCCAGCAGTGGACTAGTCCGCCAAGAGACCCAGTACTTC. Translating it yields CASSGLVRQETQYF.

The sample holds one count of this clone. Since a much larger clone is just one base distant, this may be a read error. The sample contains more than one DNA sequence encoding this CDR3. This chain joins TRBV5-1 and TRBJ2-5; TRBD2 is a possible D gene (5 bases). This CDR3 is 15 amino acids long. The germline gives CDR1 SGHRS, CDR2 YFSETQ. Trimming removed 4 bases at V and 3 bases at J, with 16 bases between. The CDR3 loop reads CASSLGLAIKETQYF. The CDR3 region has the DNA TGCGCCAGCAGCCTGGGGTTAGCGATTAAAGAGACCCAGTACTTC.